This TCR beta chain was sequenced during a study of regulatory T cells in long-lasting Graves disease. Study-wide context: Positivity for TSH receptor antibodies plus over 5 years of antithyroid drugs meant persistent Graves' disease. Overall study findings and caveats: Persistent disease samples used TRBV28, TRBJ1-2 and TRBJ2-5 preferentially. Patients whose Graves' disease persisted exhibited lower TCR diversity than those newly diagnosed.

The CDR3 runs 15 residues. V was cut by 0 bases and J by 7 bases, with 12 bases left in between. In germline, CDR1 is MNHEY, CDR2 SVGEGT. Noted time point: persistent/refractory GD, antithyroid drugs over 5 years with positive TRAb. PBMCs provided the RNA from which the TCR library was made. This clonotype was counted between two and nine times. Antigen: not known. CDR3 regions were amplified by Arm-PCR using iRepertoire HTBI primers to build TCR beta libraries. Each CDR3 protein is one row after TCRdb ran MiXCR on the multiplex PCR reads. The repertoire holds 300,000 to 500,000 distinct CDR3 sequences, less than 25% seen once, with around 20% in the top ten.

The chain joins TRBV6-2 or TRBV6-3 to TRBJ2-2, with D maybe TRBD1 (5 bases). The TCR originated in a female donor with Graves disease. The specimen comprised peripheral blood mononuclear cells (PBMCs), sampled when the disease was refractory, from a patient treated with antithyroid drugs. The CDR3 is CASSYSDIRGGELFF. The CDR3 DNA reads as TGTGCCAGCAGTTACTCGGACATTCGTGGCGGGGAGCTGTTTTTT.